What follows describes a single T cell receptor beta chain. This record belongs to a study of blood T cell repertoires in COVID-19. Per the study methods: Amplifying reference gene primers gave estimates of nucleated cell counts. Measured with immunoSEQ multiplex PCR; TCRdb has only the in-frame clones, and not every one. V, J and clone size reflect that table, while D and trimming were determined from the DNA. The table has 200,000 to 250,000 clones, approximately 84% seen once. Material: PBMCs or T cells enriched from blood (not recorded which). The origin of this receptor is a man between 60 and 70 years old who had recovered from COVID-19.

The CDR3: CASSFGGGEQYF. For the CDR3, the DNA is TGTGCCAGCAGCTTCGGGGGGGGCGAGCAGTACTTC. This chain links TRBV11-3 with TRBJ2-7, with TRBD2 matching 8 bases. Germline V gene lookup returns CDR1 SGHNT and CDR2 YENEEA. The J segment lost 6 bases and the V segment lost 3 bases, leaving 1 base of the junction unmatched. The length of the CDR3 is 12 residues.